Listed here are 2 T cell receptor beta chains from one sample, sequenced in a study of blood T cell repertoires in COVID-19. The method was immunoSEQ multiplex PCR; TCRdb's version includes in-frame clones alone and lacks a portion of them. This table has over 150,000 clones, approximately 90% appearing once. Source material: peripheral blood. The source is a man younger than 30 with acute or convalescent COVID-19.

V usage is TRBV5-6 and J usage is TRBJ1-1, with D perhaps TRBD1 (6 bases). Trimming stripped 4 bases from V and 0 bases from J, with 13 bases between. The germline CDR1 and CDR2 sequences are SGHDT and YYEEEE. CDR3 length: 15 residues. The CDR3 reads CASSPRGLMNTEAFF. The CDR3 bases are TGTGCCAGCAGCCCGAGGGGGTTAATGAACACTGAAGCTTTCTTT.

The CDR3 nucleotides are TGTGCCAGTAGTATAAGTCCCCAAAGGACAGATCACTATGGCTACACCTTC. It encodes CASSISPQRTDHYGYTF. The chain uses TRBV19 and TRBJ1-2, with TRBD1 as a possible D gene (6 bases). Germline CDR1 LNHDA, CDR2 SQIVND (reference sequence). The CDR3 extends over 17 amino acids. The V end lost 2 bases, the J end lost 3 bases, and 19 bases lay between the germline ends.